This TCR beta chain was obtained from a study of blood T cell repertoires in COVID-19. Study summary: Sources were T cells, B-cell-depleted T cells, or PBMCs; the material itself was cDNA or gDNA.

The authors' processing: Amplification from reference gene primers served as the basis for estimated nucleated cell counts. Method: immunoSEQ multiplex PCR; TCRdb's copy keeps in-frame clones and lacks some. V and J calls and clone size are those listed in that table; D and trimming were worked out from the DNA. The repertoire holds about 68,000 clones, with 80% to 90% as singletons. Followed over time, Seattle patients had been enrolled while infection was active. CDR1 and CDR2 (germline): MNHEY, SVGAGI. The length of the CDR3 is 14 residues. The V gene lost 10 bases and the J gene lost 6 bases, with 16 bases spanning the gap.

The chain carries TRBV6-5 and TRBJ1-6, with D possibly matching TRBD1 (6 bases). The sequence derives from a man older than 75 with COVID-19, enrolled during active disease. Sample: peripheral blood. The CDR3 sequence is CATRGATRNSPLHF. The CDR3 nucleotides are TGTGCCACCCGGGGGGCGACGCGTAATTCACCCCTCCACTTT.